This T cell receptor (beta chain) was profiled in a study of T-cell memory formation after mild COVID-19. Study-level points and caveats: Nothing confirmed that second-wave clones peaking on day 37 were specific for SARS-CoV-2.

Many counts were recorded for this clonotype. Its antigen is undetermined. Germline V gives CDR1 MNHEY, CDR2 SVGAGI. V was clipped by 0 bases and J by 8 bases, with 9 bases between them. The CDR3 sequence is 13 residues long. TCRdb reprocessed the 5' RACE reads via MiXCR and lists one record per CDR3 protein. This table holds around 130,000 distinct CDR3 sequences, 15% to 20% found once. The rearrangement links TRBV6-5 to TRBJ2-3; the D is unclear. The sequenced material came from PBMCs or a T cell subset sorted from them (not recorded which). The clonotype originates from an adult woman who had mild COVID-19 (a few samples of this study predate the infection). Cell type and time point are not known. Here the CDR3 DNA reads TGTGCCAGCAGTTACTCTCGGGCCCTTACGCAGTATTTT. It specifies CASSYSRALTQYF.